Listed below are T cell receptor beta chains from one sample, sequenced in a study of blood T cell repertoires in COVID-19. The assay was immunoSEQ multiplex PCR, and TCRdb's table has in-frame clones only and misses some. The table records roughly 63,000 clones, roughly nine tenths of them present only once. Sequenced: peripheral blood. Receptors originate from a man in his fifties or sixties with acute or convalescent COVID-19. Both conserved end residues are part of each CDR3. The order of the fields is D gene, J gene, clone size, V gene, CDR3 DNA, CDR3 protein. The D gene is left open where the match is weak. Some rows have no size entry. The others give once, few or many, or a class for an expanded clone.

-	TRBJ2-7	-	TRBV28	TGTGCCAGCAACAGAGGGAGGGGACAACGAAACTACGAGCAGTACTTC	CASNRGRGQRNYEQYF
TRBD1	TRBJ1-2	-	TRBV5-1	TGCGCCAGCAGCTTGGAAATGACAGGGTCCTATGGCTACACCTTC	CASSLEMTGSYGYTF
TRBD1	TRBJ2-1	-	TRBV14	TGTGCCAGCAGCCAAGATTGGGGACAGATCCACAATGAGCAGTTCTTC	CASSQDWGQIHNEQFF
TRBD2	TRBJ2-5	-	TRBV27	TGTGCCAGCAGTCCCTACAGACTAGCGGAAGAACAAGAGACCCAGTACTTC	CASSPYRLAEEQETQYF
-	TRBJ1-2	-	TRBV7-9	TGTGCCAGCAGCTTAGCAACCGGGTCACAAGGAGGCTACACCTTC	CASSLATGSQGGYTF
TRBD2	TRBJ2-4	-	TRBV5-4	TGTGCCAGCAGTGCGGGAGGGTACAGGTGGTCCAAAAACATTCAGTACTTC	CASSAGGYRWSKNIQYF
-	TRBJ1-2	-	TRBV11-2	TGTGCCAGCAGCTTAGCAACGGGATCGAACTATGGCTACACCTTC	CASSLATGSNYGYTF
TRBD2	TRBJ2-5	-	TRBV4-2	TGTGCCAGCAGCCAAGATTTTGCGGGAGAGGTAGAGACCCAGTACTTC	CASSQDFAGEVETQYF
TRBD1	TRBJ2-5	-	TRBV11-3	TGTGCCAGCAGCTTAATGGACAGGGGATGGGAGACCCAGTACTTC	CASSLMDRGWETQYF
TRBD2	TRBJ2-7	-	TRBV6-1	TGTGCCAGCAGTGAATCGGGACTAGCGGGTGGCTACGAGCAGTACTTC	CASSESGLAGGYEQYF
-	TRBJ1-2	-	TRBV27	TGTGCCAGCAGTTTCGCAACAGGGAACTATGGCTACACCTTC	CASSFATGNYGYTF
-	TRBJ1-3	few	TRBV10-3	TGTGCCATCAGTGACCAACAGCCTTTCTCTGGAAACACCATATATTTT	CAISDQQPFSGNTIYF
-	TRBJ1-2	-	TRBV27	TGTGCCAGCCGCTTCCTCGACAGCTATGGCTACACCTTC	CASRFLDSYGYTF
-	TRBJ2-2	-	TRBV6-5	TGTGCCAGCAGTTACCGGAGGGCCGGCACCGGGGAGCTGTTTTTT	CASSYRRAGTGELFF
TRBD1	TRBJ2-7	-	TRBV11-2	TGTGCCAGCAGCTCGGGACAGGGATCCTACGAGCAGTACTTC	CASSSGQGSYEQYF
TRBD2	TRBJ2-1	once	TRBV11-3	TGTGCCAGCAGCTCCCGGACTAGCGCTGAGCAGTTCTTC	CASSSRTSAEQFF
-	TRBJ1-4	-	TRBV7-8	TGTGCCAGCAGCTCTTCCTCGACATTCCCCGGCGAAAAACTGTTTTTT	CASSSSSTFPGEKLFF
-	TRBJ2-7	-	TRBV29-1	TGCAGCGTAAAAGACAGGGGGACTAGCGAAGCCTACGAGCAGTACTTC	CSVKDRGTSEAYEQYF
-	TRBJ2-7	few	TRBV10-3	TGTGCCATCAGTGCCTCAGGGGTAGGGTACGAGCAGTACTTC	CAISASGVGYEQYF
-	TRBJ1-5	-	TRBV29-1	TGCAGCGTTGGACAGTACAATCAGCCCCAGCATTTT	CSVGQYNQPQHF
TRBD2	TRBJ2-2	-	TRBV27	TGTGCCAGCAGACCCCCCTCGCAGGGGGGACTAGCGACCACCGGGGAGCTGTTTTTT	CASRPPSQGGLATTGELFF
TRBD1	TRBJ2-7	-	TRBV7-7	TGTGCTAGCAGCCTAGGACAGGGGAGGGCCTACGAGCAGTACTTC	CASSLGQGRAYEQYF
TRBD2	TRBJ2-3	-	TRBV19	TGTGCCAGTAGGCCAGCGGGAGGGTTGATTACGCAGTATTTT	CASRPAGGLITQYF
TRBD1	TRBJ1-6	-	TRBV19	TGTGCCAGTAGTATTACGGGGACAGAAAATTCACCCCTCCACTTT	CASSITGTENSPLHF
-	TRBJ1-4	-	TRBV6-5	TGTGCCAGCAGTATGACAGCAACTAATGAAAAACTGTTTTTT	CASSMTATNEKLFF
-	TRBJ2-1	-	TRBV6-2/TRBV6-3	TGTGCCAGCAGTTATAACAGGGCAGGCAATGAGCAGTTCTTC	CASSYNRAGNEQFF
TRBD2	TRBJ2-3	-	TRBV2	TGTGCCAGCAGGCCTAGCGGGAGGGCCCTTAGCACAGATACGCAGTATTTT	CASRPSGRALSTDTQYF
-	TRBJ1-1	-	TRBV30	TGTGCCTGGGAGAAGACAGGTCTAGGTAACACTGAAGCTTTCTTT	CAWEKTGLGNTEAFF
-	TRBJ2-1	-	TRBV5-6	TGTGCCAGCAGCTTGGCCTTGGAGCAGTTCTTC	CASSLALEQFF
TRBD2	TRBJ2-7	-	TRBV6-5	TGTGCCAGCAGTTACTCCTCAGCGGGAGGCTACGAGCAGTACTTC	CASSYSSAGGYEQYF
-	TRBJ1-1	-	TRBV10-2	TGCGCCAGCAGTGAGTCTCACGGGTCAACTGAAGCTTTCTTT	CASSESHGSTEAFF
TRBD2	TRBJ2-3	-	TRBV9	TGTGCCAGCAGCGTAGCGGGGGGGTTAGATACGCAGTATTTT	CASSVAGGLDTQYF
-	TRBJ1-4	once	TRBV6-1	TGTGCCAGCAGTGTGCGGCCTACCACGAACACTAATGAAAAACTGTTTTTT	CASSVRPTTNTNEKLFF
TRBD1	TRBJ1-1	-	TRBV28	TGTGCCAGCAGCTCGGGACAGGGAAACACTGAAGCTTTCTTT	CASSSGQGNTEAFF
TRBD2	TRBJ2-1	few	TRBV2	TGTGCCAGCAGTGAAGGGCGACTAGCGGGACCTAACAATGAGCAGTTCTTC	CASSEGRLAGPNNEQFF
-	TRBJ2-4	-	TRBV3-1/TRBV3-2	TGTGCCAGCAGCCAAGTATTTCGTATGGGACTAGCCAAAAACATTCAGTACTTC	CASSQVFRMGLAKNIQYF
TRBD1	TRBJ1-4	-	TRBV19	TGTGCCAGCAGCAGGGGGAGTACAACTAATGAAAAACTGTTTTTT	CASSRGSTTNEKLFF
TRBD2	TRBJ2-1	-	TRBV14	TGTGCCAGCAGCCAAGACCAAGCGGGAGTCTACAATGAGCAGTTCTTC	CASSQDQAGVYNEQFF
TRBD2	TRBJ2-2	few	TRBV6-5	TGTGCCAGCAACGAGCGGGAGTTTTTCACCGGGGAGCTGTTTTTT	CASNEREFFTGELFF
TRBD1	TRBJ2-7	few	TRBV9	TGTGCCAGCAGCAGCGCCGGGACAGGGTACGAGCAGTACTTC	CASSSAGTGYEQYF
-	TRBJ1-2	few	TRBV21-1	TGTGCCAGCTACCCAGGGCAGCGACACTATGGCTACACCTTC	CASYPGQRHYGYTF
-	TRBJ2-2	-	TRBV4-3	TGCGCCAGCAGCCAACGGACAGAACACACCGGGGAGCTGTTTTTT	CASSQRTEHTGELFF
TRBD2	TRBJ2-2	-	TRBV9	TGTGCCAGCAGTCCTAGCGGGACCCTCACCGGGGAGCTGTTTTTT	CASSPSGTLTGELFF
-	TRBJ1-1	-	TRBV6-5	TGTGCCAGCAGTTCTCGACAGAACACTGAAGCTTTCTTT	CASSSRQNTEAFF
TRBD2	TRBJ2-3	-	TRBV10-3	TGTGCCATCCGTACTAGCGGCCGCGGAGATACGCAGTATTTT	CAIRTSGRGDTQYF
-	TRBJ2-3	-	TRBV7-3	TGTGCCAGCAGCTTAGTAGGCGGGCTGAGGGCAGATACGCAGTATTTT	CASSLVGGLRADTQYF
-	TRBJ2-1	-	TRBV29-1	TGCAGCGCCGACGGCGGATTAGATTTTAATGAGCAGTTCTTC	CSADGGLDFNEQFF
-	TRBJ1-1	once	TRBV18	TGTGCCAGCTCACCACTCCAGGGGTACACTGAAGCTTTCTTT	CASSPLQGYTEAFF